This is a list of T cell receptor beta chains from one sample in a study of technical replicates of blood from a few donors. Here immunoSEQ multiplex PCR was the method, and the copy in TCRdb shows in-frame clones only, minus some. The table includes roughly 50,000 clones, just over 90% detected once. The sequenced sample consisted of PBMCs. The receptor set was obtained from a human donor in good health. Some clones in this sample may be carry-over from other donors' samples. The CDR3 runs from the conserved cysteine through the conserved F or W. The order of the fields is clone size, CDR3 length, J gene, V gene, D gene, CDR3 protein, CDR3 DNA. A D gene is named only where the DNA matches it firmly. Expanded clones get a size class; other rows say once, few or many, or leave the size out.

size: once
length: 14
J: TRBJ2-7
V: TRBV2
D: TRBD1
CDR3: CASSVGGRTYEQYF
DNA: TGTGCCAGCAGTGTAGGGGGCAGAACCTACGAGCAGTACTTC

size: once
length: 14
J: TRBJ2-7
V: TRBV10-3
D: -
CDR3: CAISESLAPYEQYF
DNA: TGTGCCATCAGTGAGTCCCTAGCTCCCTACGAGCAGTACTTC

size: -
length: 14
J: TRBJ1-2
V: TRBV5-1
D: -
CDR3: CASSLSGQPESYTF
DNA: TGCGCCAGCAGCTTGTCCGGACAGCCGGAGAGCTACACCTTC

size: -
length: 14
J: TRBJ2-1
V: TRBV7-2
D: -
CDR3: CASSPPHTGRQRFF
DNA: TGTGCCAGCAGCCCACCGCATACGGGTCGCCAACGGTTCTTC

size: -
length: 17
J: TRBJ1-1
V: TRBV7-2
D: TRBD1
CDR3: CASSYRQGRLGNTEAFF
DNA: TGTGCCAGCAGCTACAGACAGGGCAGGCTCGGGAACACTGAAGCTTTCTTT

size: -
length: 14
J: TRBJ2-7
V: TRBV6-1
D: -
CDR3: CAGDSGTTHHEQYF
DNA: TGTGCCGGCGATTCCGGGACAACTCACCACGAGCAGTACTTC

size: -
length: 17
J: TRBJ2-1
V: TRBV4-3
D: TRBD2
CDR3: CASSQDGAGDYYNEQFF
DNA: TGCGCCAGCAGCCAAGATGGAGCGGGAGATTACTACAATGAGCAGTTCTTC

size: -
length: 15
J: TRBJ1-1
V: TRBV5-1
D: TRBD1
CDR3: CASSLGDRGSGGAFF
DNA: TGCGCCAGCAGCTTGGGGGACAGGGGATCGGGTGGAGCTTTCTTT

size: once
length: 16
J: TRBJ2-1
V: TRBV4-2
D: TRBD2
CDR3: CASSQENLAGVIEQFF
DNA: TGTGCCAGCAGCCAAGAAAACCTAGCGGGAGTAATTGAGCAGTTCTTC

size: once
length: 14
J: TRBJ2-7
V: TRBV5-1
D: TRBD2
CDR3: CASSFGGGAYEQYF
DNA: TGCGCCAGCAGTTTTGGCGGGGGGGCGTACGAGCAGTACTTC

size: -
length: 19
J: TRBJ1-1
V: TRBV2
D: -
CDR3: CASSYNRWGGIRENTEAFF
DNA: TGTGCCAGCAGTTATAACAGGTGGGGAGGGATCCGGGAGAACACTGAAGCTTTCTTT

size: -
length: 15
J: TRBJ2-2
V: TRBV29-1
D: TRBD2
CDR3: CSLLEGREGLVELFF
DNA: TGCAGCCTCTTGGAAGGGCGGGAGGGCCTAGTGGAGCTGTTTTTT

size: -
length: 16
J: TRBJ2-4
V: TRBV25-1
D: -
CDR3: CASSERHRTRGNIQYF
DNA: TGTGCCAGCAGTGAGCGCCACCGAACTAGAGGGAACATTCAGTACTTC

size: -
length: 15
J: TRBJ2-7
V: TRBV7-6
D: TRBD2
CDR3: CASSTATSGRLEQYF
DNA: TGTGCCAGCAGCACCGCGACTAGCGGGAGGCTCGAGCAGTACTTC

size: -
length: 19
J: TRBJ2-3
V: TRBV14
D: TRBD2
CDR3: CASSQARSGGVLRTDTQYF
DNA: TGTGCCAGCAGCCAAGCGCGTAGCGGGGGGGTTCTACGCACAGATACGCAGTATTTT

size: -
length: 16
J: TRBJ2-5
V: TRBV7-2
D: -
CDR3: CASSPNRAGRQETQYF
DNA: TGTGCCAGCAGCCCCAATAGGGCGGGGCGACAAGAGACCCAGTACTTC

size: once
length: 15
J: TRBJ2-5
V: TRBV5-4
D: -
CDR3: CASSQDWVAGETQYF
DNA: TGTGCCAGCAGCCAGGACTGGGTTGCAGGAGAGACCCAGTACTTC

size: -
length: 12
J: TRBJ1-2
V: TRBV28
D: -
CDR3: CASTGSNYGYTF
DNA: TGTGCCAGCACCGGGTCCAACTATGGCTACACCTTC

size: once
length: 15
J: TRBJ1-6
V: TRBV6-1
D: -
CDR3: CASTQPPAGGSPLHF
DNA: TGTGCCAGCACTCAACCCCCCGCGGGGGGGTCACCCCTCCACTTT

size: -
length: 16
J: TRBJ2-4
V: TRBV5-8
D: TRBD2
CDR3: CASSLPGGPAKNIQYF
DNA: TGTGCCAGCAGTTTGCCGGGAGGGCCAGCCAAAAACATTCAGTACTTC

size: -
length: 14
J: TRBJ1-2
V: TRBV27
D: TRBD1
CDR3: CASSPQRDSYGYTF
DNA: TGTGCCAGCAGTCCGCAACGGGACAGCTATGGCTACACCTTC

size: once
length: 15
J: TRBJ2-1
V: TRBV11-1
D: TRBD2
CDR3: CASSLGSGGYNEQFF
DNA: TGTGCCAGCAGCTTAGGTAGCGGGGGGTACAATGAGCAGTTCTTC

size: -
length: 13
J: TRBJ1-5
V: TRBV9
D: TRBD1
CDR3: CASSAGTDQPQHF
DNA: TGTGCCAGCAGCGCCGGGACAGATCAGCCCCAGCATTTT

size: once
length: 14
J: TRBJ1-5
V: TRBV13
D: -
CDR3: CASRSRQGNQPQHF
DNA: TGTGCCAGCAGATCTCGACAGGGCAATCAGCCCCAGCATTTT

size: -
length: 13
J: TRBJ1-1
V: TRBV30
D: -
CDR3: CACIRQPHREAFF
DNA: TGTGCCTGTATTAGGCAGCCGCACAGAGAAGCTTTCTTT

size: -
length: 15
J: TRBJ1-3
V: TRBV6-1
D: -
CDR3: CASSEAPGKGNTIYF
DNA: TGTGCCAGCAGTGAAGCGCCCGGGAAAGGAAACACCATATATTTT

size: -
length: 15
J: TRBJ2-5
V: TRBV4-2
D: TRBD2
CDR3: CASSQELAGEETQYF
DNA: TGTGCCAGCAGCCAAGAACTAGCGGGGGAAGAGACCCAGTACTTC

size: -
length: 14
J: TRBJ2-7
V: TRBV9
D: -
CDR3: CASSASGTTYEQYF
DNA: TGTGCCAGCAGCGCATCCGGGACAACCTACGAGCAGTACTTC

size: -
length: 16
J: TRBJ1-2
V: TRBV4-3
D: TRBD1
CDR3: CASSQAGNRGGYGYTF
DNA: TGCGCCAGCAGCCAAGCCGGAAACAGGGGAGGCTATGGCTACACCTTC

size: -
length: 13
J: TRBJ2-7
V: TRBV29-1
D: TRBD1
CDR3: CSAGTARSYEQYF
DNA: TGCAGCGCCGGGACAGCGCGGTCCTACGAGCAGTACTTC

size: -
length: 14
J: TRBJ2-1
V: TRBV6-5
D: -
CDR3: CASSYSRPYNEQFF
DNA: TGTGCCAGCAGTTACTCGAGGCCCTACAATGAGCAGTTCTTC

size: once
length: 13
J: TRBJ1-5
V: TRBV2
D: TRBD1
CDR3: CASMWDSGQPQHF
DNA: TGTGCCAGCATGTGGGACAGTGGGCAGCCCCAGCATTTT

size: -
length: 12
J: TRBJ1-5
V: TRBV6-1
D: TRBD1
CDR3: CASMIQGQPQHF
DNA: TGTGCCAGCATGATACAGGGGCAGCCCCAGCATTTT

size: -
length: 20
J: TRBJ2-3
V: TRBV9
D: TRBD2
CDR3: CASSVDLGDSASGGADTQYF
DNA: TGTGCCAGCAGCGTAGATTTGGGGGACTCGGCTAGCGGGGGGGCAGATACGCAGTATTTT

size: -
length: 14
J: TRBJ2-3
V: TRBV6-1
D: TRBD1
CDR3: CASSEGQGADTQYF
DNA: TGTGCCAGCAGTGAAGGACAGGGGGCAGATACGCAGTATTTT

size: -
length: 15
J: TRBJ1-6
V: TRBV10-3
D: -
CDR3: CAISNPVRGNSPLHF
DNA: TGTGCCATCAGCAACCCAGTAAGGGGCAATTCACCCCTCCACTTT

size: -
length: 16
J: TRBJ2-3
V: TRBV9
D: -
CDR3: CASSPTPAALRDTQYF
DNA: TGTGCCAGCAGCCCAACTCCAGCGGCCTTAAGAGATACGCAGTATTTT

size: -
length: 16
J: TRBJ2-7
V: TRBV4-2
D: TRBD2
CDR3: CASSQGTSLSSYEQYF
DNA: TGTGCCAGCAGCCAAGGGACTAGCCTATCTTCCTACGAGCAGTACTTC

size: -
length: 15
J: TRBJ2-7
V: TRBV19
D: TRBD2
CDR3: CASSIGTSGKGEQYF
DNA: TGTGCCAGTAGTATTGGGACTAGTGGGAAAGGCGAGCAGTACTTC

size: -
length: 15
J: TRBJ2-5
V: TRBV6-5
D: -
CDR3: CASSYGFGVPSTQYF
DNA: TGTGCCAGCAGTTACGGGTTTGGAGTTCCTTCGACCCAGTACTTC

size: once
length: 14
J: TRBJ2-7
V: TRBV2
D: -
CDR3: CASSVSLLSYEQYF
DNA: TGTGCCAGCAGTGTTAGTCTCCTCTCCTACGAGCAGTACTTC

size: -
length: 14
J: TRBJ1-1
V: TRBV4-2
D: -
CDR3: CASSQDGQNTEAFF
DNA: TGTGCCAGCAGCCAAGACGGACAGAACACTGAAGCTTTCTTT

size: few
length: 15
J: TRBJ2-1
V: TRBV6-1
D: TRBD1
CDR3: CASSWDRGSKNEQFF
DNA: TGTGCCAGCAGTTGGGACAGGGGGTCGAAAAATGAGCAGTTCTTC

size: few
length: 16
J: TRBJ2-7
V: TRBV10-3
D: TRBD1
CDR3: CAISESWDSQLYEQYF
DNA: TGTGCCATCAGTGAGTCTTGGGACAGTCAACTCTACGAGCAGTACTTC

size: few
length: 15
J: TRBJ2-7
V: TRBV5-1
D: TRBD1
CDR3: CASSSEAGGIHEQYF
DNA: TGCGCCAGCAGCTCAGAGGCAGGGGGAATCCACGAGCAGTACTTC

size: -
length: 12
J: TRBJ2-7
V: TRBV2
D: TRBD2
CDR3: CASGSAGGFGYF
DNA: TGTGCCAGCGGTTCGGCGGGAGGGTTTGGGTACTTC

size: -
length: 14
J: TRBJ1-2
V: TRBV2
D: TRBD1
CDR3: CASRQSGQGGGYTF
DNA: TGTGCCAGCAGGCAAAGCGGACAGGGAGGGGGCTACACCTTC

size: -
length: 15
J: TRBJ1-1
V: TRBV2
D: TRBD1
CDR3: CASTKTPGQGLEAFF
DNA: TGTGCCAGCACTAAGACCCCGGGACAGGGCCTTGAAGCTTTCTTT

size: -
length: 16
J: TRBJ1-2
V: TRBV7-2
D: TRBD1
CDR3: CASSSISGTDFYGYTF
DNA: TGTGCCAGCAGCTCAATCTCCGGGACAGACTTTTATGGCTACACCTTC

size: once
length: 16
J: TRBJ2-1
V: TRBV11-1
D: TRBD1
CDR3: CASSLGRDRGLDEQFF
DNA: TGTGCCAGCAGCTTAGGGCGGGACAGGGGTTTGGATGAGCAGTTCTTC

size: once
length: 13
J: TRBJ2-7
V: TRBV30
D: TRBD2
CDR3: CAWSYSGSHEQYF
DNA: TGTGCCTGGAGTTATAGCGGGAGCCACGAGCAGTACTTC

size: once
length: 17
J: TRBJ2-1
V: TRBV4-3
D: TRBD2
CDR3: CASSRQASGRQYNEQFF
DNA: TGCGCCAGCAGCAGACAGGCTAGCGGGAGGCAATACAATGAGCAGTTCTTC

size: -
length: 13
J: TRBJ1-1
V: TRBV18
D: -
CDR3: CASSQGENTEAFF
DNA: TGTGCCAGCTCACAAGGGGAGAACACTGAAGCTTTCTTT

size: -
length: 12
J: TRBJ1-1
V: TRBV29-1
D: TRBD1
CDR3: CSAGQGGTEAFF
DNA: TGCAGCGCGGGACAGGGCGGCACTGAAGCTTTCTTT

size: -
length: 12
J: TRBJ2-2
V: TRBV6-4
D: -
CDR3: CASSPGVGELFF
DNA: TGTGCCAGCAGTCCCGGTGTCGGGGAGCTGTTTTTT

size: -
length: 13
J: TRBJ2-7
V: TRBV16
D: -
CDR3: CASSQSLSYEQYF
DNA: TGTGCCAGCAGCCAATCCTTGAGCTACGAGCAGTACTTC

size: once
length: 14
J: TRBJ2-7
V: TRBV7-2
D: -
CDR3: CASSLGRSSYEQYF
DNA: TGTGCCAGCAGCTTAGGACGGAGCTCCTACGAGCAGTACTTC